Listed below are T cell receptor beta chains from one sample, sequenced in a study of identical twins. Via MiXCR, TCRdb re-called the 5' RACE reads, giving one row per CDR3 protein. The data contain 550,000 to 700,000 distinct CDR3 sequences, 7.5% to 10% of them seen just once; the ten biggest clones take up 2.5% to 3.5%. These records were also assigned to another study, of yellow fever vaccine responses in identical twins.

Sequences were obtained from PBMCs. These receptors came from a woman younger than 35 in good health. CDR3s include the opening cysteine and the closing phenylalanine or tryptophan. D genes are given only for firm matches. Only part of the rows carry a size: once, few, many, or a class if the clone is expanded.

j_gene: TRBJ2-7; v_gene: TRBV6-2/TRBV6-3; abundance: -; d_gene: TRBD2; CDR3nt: TGTGCCAGCAGTTACGTGGCGGGAGGAATATACGAGCAGTACTTC; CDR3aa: CASSYVAGGIYEQYF
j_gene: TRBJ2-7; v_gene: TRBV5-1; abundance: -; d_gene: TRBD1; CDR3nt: TGCGCCAGCAGCTTGGGGGGACAGGGGATAGGGGAGCAGTACTTC; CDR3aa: CASSLGGQGIGEQYF
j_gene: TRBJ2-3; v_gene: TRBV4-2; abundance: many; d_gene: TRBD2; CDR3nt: TGTGCCAGCAGCCCACTCCAGACTAGCGGGGGAGCCCTAACAGATACGCAGTATTTT; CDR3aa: CASSPLQTSGGALTDTQYF
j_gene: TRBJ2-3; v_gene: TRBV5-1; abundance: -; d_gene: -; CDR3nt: TGCGCCAGCAGCTTGGCTACAGTGGAGGATACGCAGTATTTT; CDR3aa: CASSLATVEDTQYF
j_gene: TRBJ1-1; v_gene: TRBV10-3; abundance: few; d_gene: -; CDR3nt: TGTGCCATCAGTGAGTCGACAGTGAACACTGAAGCTTTCTTT; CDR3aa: CAISESTVNTEAFF
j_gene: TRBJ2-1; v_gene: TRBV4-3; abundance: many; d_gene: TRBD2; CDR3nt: TGCGCCAGCAGCCAGCAAGATATGAGGGAGGGGAACAATGAGCAGTTCTTC; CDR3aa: CASSQQDMREGNNEQFF
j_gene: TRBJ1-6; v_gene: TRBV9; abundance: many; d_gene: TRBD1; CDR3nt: TGTGCCAGCAGCGAGACCCCGCTTGGACAGGGGCGTTCACCCCTCCACTTT; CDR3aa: CASSETPLGQGRSPLHF
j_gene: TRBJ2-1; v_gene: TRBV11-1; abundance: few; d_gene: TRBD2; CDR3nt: TGTGCCAGCAGCTTACGGGGGGCCTTAGCGGGAGGGCCGTATAATGAGCAGTTCTTC; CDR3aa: CASSLRGALAGGPYNEQFF
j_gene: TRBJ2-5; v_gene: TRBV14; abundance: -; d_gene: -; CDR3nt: TGTGCCAGCAGCCACCCGGGGGAGACCCAGTACTTC; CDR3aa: CASSHPGETQYF
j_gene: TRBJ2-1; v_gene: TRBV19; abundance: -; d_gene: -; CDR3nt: TGTGCCAGTAGTATAGTTGTGAGCTCCTACAATGAGCAGTTCTTC; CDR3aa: CASSIVVSSYNEQFF
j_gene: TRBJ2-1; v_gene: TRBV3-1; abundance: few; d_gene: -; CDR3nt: TGTGCCAGCAGCCAAGTGGAGAACAATGAGCAGTTCTTC; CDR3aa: CASSQVENNEQFF
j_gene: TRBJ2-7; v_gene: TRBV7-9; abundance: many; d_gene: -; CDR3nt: TGTGCCAGCAGACCTGAAGGGGCTATCTACGAGCAGTACTTC; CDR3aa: CASRPEGAIYEQYF
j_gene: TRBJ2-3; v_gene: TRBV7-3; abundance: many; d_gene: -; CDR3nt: TGTGCCAGCAGCTTAAGGCCTCTCTTCGGTACGCAGTATTTT; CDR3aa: CASSLRPLFGTQYF
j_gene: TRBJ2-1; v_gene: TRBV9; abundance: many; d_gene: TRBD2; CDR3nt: TGTGCCAGCAGCGCCCTAGCGGGAGCCTACAATGAGCAGTTCTTC; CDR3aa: CASSALAGAYNEQFF
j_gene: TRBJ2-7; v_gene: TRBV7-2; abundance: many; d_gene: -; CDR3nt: TGTGCCAGCAGCTTAAGCACGTCGGGCCTCTACGAGCAGTACTTC; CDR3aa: CASSLSTSGLYEQYF
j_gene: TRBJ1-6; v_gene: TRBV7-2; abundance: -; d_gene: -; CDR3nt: TGTGCCAGCAGCCTAATGATAAATTCACCCCTCCACTTT; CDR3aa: CASSLMINSPLHF
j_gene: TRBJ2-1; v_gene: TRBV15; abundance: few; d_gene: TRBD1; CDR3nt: TGTGCCACCAGCAGTAACCGGGACAGGGGGCACGGTGAGCAGTTCTTC; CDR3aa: CATSSNRDRGHGEQFF
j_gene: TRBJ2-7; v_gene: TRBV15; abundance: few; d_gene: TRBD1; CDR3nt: TGTGCCACCAGCGCGGTCCAGACAGGGTGGGGCGAGCAGTACTTC; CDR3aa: CATSAVQTGWGEQYF
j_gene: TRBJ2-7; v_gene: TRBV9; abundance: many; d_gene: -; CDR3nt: TGTGCCAGCAGCGTAGAGGAGGGAGGCAACTACGAGCAGTACTTC; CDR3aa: CASSVEEGGNYEQYF
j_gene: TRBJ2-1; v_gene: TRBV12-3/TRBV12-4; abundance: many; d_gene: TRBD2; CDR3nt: TGTGCCAGCTCTGGGAGGGCCAGTGAGCAGTTCTTC; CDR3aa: CASSGRASEQFF